Below, 19 T cell receptor beta chains from the same sample are listed, as sequenced in a study of blood T cell repertoires in COVID-19. Profiled with immunoSEQ multiplex PCR; TCRdb holds only in-frame clones, not every one. This sample has over 250,000 clones, with over 75% found just once. Material for sequencing was peripheral blood. Source of these receptors: a human donor in a cohort sampled during active COVID-19.

The CDR3 sequence is CASSQAGAQVYEQYF. CDR3 nucleotide sequence: TGCGCCAGCAGCCAAGCAGGGGCGCAGGTATACGAGCAGTACTTC. The chain employs TRBV4-1 and TRBJ2-7; D is perhaps TRBD1 (6 bases). CDR1 and CDR2 (germline): MGHRA, YSYEKL. This CDR3 comprises 15 residues. V was shortened by 1 base and J by 4 bases, with 14 bases between the two germline ends.

This clone occurred once. The chain combines TRBV11-2 with TRBJ2-5; 7 bases are shared with TRBD1. Germline CDR1 reads SGHAT; CDR2 reads FQNNGV. V gave up 5 bases and J gave up 4 bases; unmatched junction bases: 13. This CDR3 is built from 16 residues. The CDR3 DNA reads TGTGCCAGCAGCCCCGGACAGGCCGCGTGGAGAGAGACCCAGTACTTC. This translates into CASSPGQAAWRETQYF.

This clone was recorded once. The rearrangement uses TRBV2 and TRBJ2-6; 8 nucleotides align to TRBD2. The trim removed 4 bases at V and 4 bases at J, leaving 6 bases unmatched. Germline V gives CDR1 SNHLY, CDR2 FYNNEI. The CDR3 spans 16 residues. The CDR3: CASSALSGRGANVLTF. The CDR3 DNA follows: TGTGCCAGCAGTGCGTTGAGCGGGAGAGGGGCCAACGTCCTGACTTTC.

This chain joins TRBV5-1 and TRBJ2-1; 8 bases match TRBD2. Per the germline V gene, CDR1 is SGHRS and CDR2 is YFSETQ. CDR3 length: 15 amino acids. The junction had 4 bases not matched to a gene; V was cut back by 0 bases and J by 5 bases. CDR3 loop: CASSLALAGNNEQFF. Written as DNA, the CDR3 is TGCGCCAGCAGCTTGGCTCTAGCGGGTAACAATGAGCAGTTCTTC.

The V and J genes are TRBV27 and TRBJ2-3; TRBD2 agrees at 11 bases. Germline CDR1 is MNHEY and CDR2 is SMNVEV (reference sequence). This CDR3 spans 15 amino acids. V lost 4 bases and J lost 6; bases outside the gene matches: 6. The CDR3 DNA is TGTGCCAGCAGTTCGATAGCGGGAGGGGTGGATACGCAGTATTTT. Amino acids: CASSSIAGGVDTQYF.

The V call is TRBV12-3 or TRBV12-4, the J call TRBJ2-1; TRBD2 aligns across 10 bases. The trim removed 3 bases at V and 8 bases at J, leaving 1 base unmatched. The CDR3 sequence is 13 residues long. This CDR3 reads CASSLTSGYEQFF. The DNA of the CDR3 is TGTGCCAGCAGTTTGACTAGCGGGTATGAGCAGTTCTTC.

This chain joins TRBV15 and TRBJ2-3; weak D call: TRBD2 (8 bases). V lost 0 bases to trimming and J lost 5 bases, with 15 bases between them. The CDR3 has 16 amino acids. Germline assignment: CDR1 LNHNV and CDR2 YYDKDF (reference sequence). The CDR3 here is CATSRENSGDRDTQYF. As DNA, the CDR3 is TGTGCCACCAGCAGAGAAAATAGCGGGGACAGAGATACGCAGTATTTT. The full variable domain, its missing parts supplied by reference TRBV15 and TRBJ2-3, is DAMVIQNPRYQVTQFGKPVTLSCSQTLNHNVMYWYQQKSSQAPKLLFHYYDKDFNNEADTPDNFQSRRPNTSFCFLDIRSPGLGDTAMYLCATSRENSGDRDTQYFGPGTRLTVL.

The V and J genes are TRBV25-1 and TRBJ1-6; D unclear. CDR3 length: 11 amino acids. Trimming removed 6 bases from V and 9 bases from J, with 6 bases in between. The V gene's germline CDR1 is MGHDK and CDR2 SYGVNS. The CDR3 loop reads CASRGGSPLHF. In nucleotides, the CDR3 is TGTGCCAGCAGGGGAGGTTCACCCCTCCACTTT.

This chain connects TRBV6-5 to TRBJ2-3; D is unclear. Trimming removed 5 bases from V and 0 bases from J, with 9 bases in between. The CDR3 sequence is 14 residues long. The germline V gene has CDR1 MNHEY and CDR2 SVGAGI. The CDR3 DNA reads as TGTGCCAGCAGTAGCCGCACGAGCACAGATACGCAGTATTTT. This sequence encodes CASSSRTSTDTQYF.

This clone was counted once. This chain joins TRBV6-2 or TRBV6-3 and TRBJ2-7; 8 bases are shared with TRBD2. The CDR3 is made up of 18 amino acids. The germline gives CDR1 MNHEY, CDR2 SVGEGT. J was trimmed by 0 bases and V by 6 bases; bases with no gene match: 16. The CDR3 DNA reads as TGTGCCAGCAGCCCTTTGGGGCTCGGCGGGAGGAACTCCTACGAGCAGTACTTC. This gives the protein CASSPLGLGGRNSYEQYF.

The CDR3 loop is CASSESVGKAESSGANVLTF. The CDR3 DNA reads as TGCGCCAGCAGTGAGTCCGTGGGCAAGGCCGAGAGCTCTGGGGCCAACGTCCTGACTTTC. This rearrangement joins TRBV10-1 to TRBJ2-6; no firm D call. CDR1 and CDR2 from the germline V gene are WNHNN and SYGVQD (reference sequence). This CDR3 region has 20 residues. V shed 0 bases and J shed 0 bases, with 18 bases lying between them.

Notes on this clone: The identical CDR3 is also encoded by other nucleotide sequences in the sample. The chain has TRBV25-1 and TRBJ1-4; TRBD1 agrees at 7 bases. CDR1 and CDR2 (germline): MGHDK, SYGVNS. J gave up 8 bases and V 2 bases, and 5 bases lay outside the gene matches. The CDR3 has 14 residues. CDR3 sequence (DNA): TGTGCCAGCAGTGAAACAGGGGCCGGCGAAAAACTGTTTTTT. Its protein is CASSETGAGEKLFF.

This chain links TRBV3-1 (or the pseudogene TRBV3-2) with TRBJ1-3; D remains unclear. Trimming stripped 4 bases from V and 4 bases from J, with 20 bases between. The CDR3 sequence is 17 residues long. CDR1 is LGHDT and CDR2 is YNNKEL in the germline V gene (reference sequence). The DNA for the CDR3 is TGTGCCAGCAGCCCGAAAATGAGCGGGTTCAGGGGAAACACCATATATTTT. It yields the protein CASSPKMSGFRGNTIYF.

V gene TRBV4-2 combines with J gene TRBJ1-5; D unresolved. Germline values: CDR1 LGHNA, CDR2 YNFKEQ. This CDR3 region has 15 residues. V was clipped by 4 bases and J by 0 bases, with 10 bases between them. CDR3 protein: CASSPTGNSNQPQHF. CDR3 sequence (DNA): TGTGCCAGCAGCCCGACCGGGAATAGCAATCAGCCCCAGCATTTT.

Written as DNA, the CDR3 is TGTGCCAGCAGCTTGTCCCCTAAGACAGGGTCTAAGTACTTC. Encoded protein: CASSLSPKTGSKYF. The chain carries TRBV5-5 and TRBJ2-4; TRBD1 aligns across 7 bases. This CDR3 contains 14 residues. Losses at the gene ends were 1 base for V and 14 bases for J; bases not matched to a gene: 12. The germline CDR1 and CDR2 sequences are SGHKS and YYEKEE (reference sequence).

This clone occurred once. The rearrangement links TRBV9 to TRBJ2-1; D perhaps matches TRBD2 (6 bases). Trimming cost V 3 bases and J 1 base, with 20 bases left between them. Germline V lookup: CDR1 SGDLS, CDR2 YYNGEE. The CDR3 has 18 residues. This chain's CDR3 is CASSGHPGRSGSYNEQFF. CDR3 DNA sequence: TGTGCCAGCAGCGGCCACCCGGGGCGTAGCGGTTCCTACAATGAGCAGTTCTTC.

The chain has TRBV4-3 and TRBJ2-7; the D gene is possibly TRBD1 (5 bases). CDR1 is LGHNA, CDR2 YSLEER, per germline. This CDR3 is built from 15 residues. V lost 4 bases, J lost 3 bases, and 16 bases lay in between. The CDR3 sequence: CASSRTRAFNYEQYF. The CDR3 coding sequence is TGCGCCAGCAGCCGAACCAGGGCCTTCAACTACGAGCAGTACTTC.

The chain links TRBV6-2 or TRBV6-3 to TRBJ2-2, with 12 bases fitting TRBD2. The CDR3 length is 18 residues. V shed 4 bases, J shed 7 bases, and the junction held 13 bases outside the gene matches. CDR1 and CDR2 (germline): MNHEY, SVGEGT. The chain's CDR3 is CASSSKRLAGVVVGELFF. CDR3 nucleotides: TGTGCCAGCAGTTCCAAACGACTAGCGGGAGTCGTTGTCGGGGAGCTGTTTTTT.

The CDR3 coding sequence is TGTGCCAGCACCCCGGGAGGTCGGGACGAGCAGTACTTC. This encodes CASTPGGRDEQYF. This sequence joins TRBV28 and TRBJ2-7; 7 bases map to TRBD2. The CDR3 extends over 13 amino acids. Germline loops: CDR1 MDHEN, CDR2 SYDVKM. J was trimmed by 5 bases and V by 7 bases; bases with no gene match: 8.